One sample yielded the 19 T cell receptor beta chains listed below, sequenced in a study of T cells after yellow fever vaccination. TCRdb analysed the 5' RACE reads with MiXCR anew, one entry per CDR3 protein. The table shows 510,000 or so distinct CDR3 sequences, with over 15% occurring only once. The sample was PBMCs, taken 15 days after the yellow fever booster vaccination. These receptors originate from a man in his thirties or forties who received the YFV17D yellow fever vaccine.

In regard to this clonotype: A read error may be the cause here, since a much bigger clone is one base away. This rearrangement joins TRBV6-2 or TRBV6-3 to TRBJ2-1, with D uncertain. This CDR3 region has 11 residues. CDR1 is MNHEY, CDR2 SVGEGT, per germline. Trimming took 6 bases from V and 3 from J, leaving 3 bases between them. The CDR3 DNA is TGTGCCAGCAGGCACTACAATGAGCAGTTCTTC. Protein: CASRHYNEQFF.

The table lists this clonotype with a few counts. The V and J genes are TRBV10-3 and TRBJ1-2, with unresolved D. Germline V gene lookup returns CDR1 ENHRY and CDR2 SYGVKD. The CDR3 extends over 14 amino acids. V was shortened by 6 bases and J by 6 bases, with 17 bases between the two germline ends. The CDR3 nucleotides read TGTGCCATCAGCCAGTCCCTAAACCGGGATGGCTACACCTTC. Its translation is CAISQSLNRDGYTF.

This rearrangement joins TRBV5-1 to TRBJ2-1; the match to TRBD2 covers 10 bases. V lost 0 bases, J lost 6 bases, and 6 bases stayed unmatched. Germline V lookup: CDR1 SGHRS, CDR2 YFSETQ. The CDR3 consists of 16 residues. The CDR3 nucleotides are TGCGCCAGCAGCTTGGCCCTAGCGGGAGACATCAATGAGCAGTTCTTC. Protein product: CASSLALAGDINEQFF.

This clonotype was recorded at least ten times. The CDR3 DNA sequence: TGTGCCAGCAGGGGAGATACGCAGTATTTT. The encoded protein is CASRGDTQYF. This chain links TRBV7-9 with TRBJ2-3; no definite D call. This CDR3 is 10 amino acids long. Germline CDR1 reads SEHNR; CDR2 reads FQNEAQ (reference sequence). With 6 bases removed from V and 5 bases from J, the gap between germline ends came to 3 bases.

This clonotype was seen a few times. The CDR3 bases are TGTGCCAGCAGTTTAGCTGCTGCTGTAGGAGTCAATGAGCAGTTCTTC. Translation gives CASSLAAAVGVNEQFF. The chain combines TRBV12-3 or TRBV12-4 with TRBJ2-1, with D unclear. The CDR3 covers 16 residues. The V end lost 0 bases, the J end lost 6 bases, and 15 bases lay between the germline ends.

This clonotype was observed a few times. The chain links TRBV29-1 to TRBJ2-7; D perhaps matches TRBD2 (6 bases). Germline values: CDR1 SQVTM, CDR2 ANQGSEA. V was clipped by 6 bases and J by 1 base, with 10 bases between them. The CDR3 has 12 amino acids. CDR3 residues: CSVGLQSYEQYF. The CDR3 region has the DNA TGCAGCGTGGGACTGCAATCCTACGAGCAGTACTTC.

This clonotype was observed a handful of times. The V call is TRBV6-1, the J call TRBJ2-5, with 7 bases matching TRBD1. The CDR3 has 14 amino acids. V lost 7 bases, J lost 4 bases, and 9 bases stayed unmatched. The germline V gene encodes CDR1 MNHNS and CDR2 SASEGT. CDR3 protein: CASTHLGGGETQYF. The CDR3 DNA reads TGTGCCAGCACCCACCTAGGGGGCGGAGAGACCCAGTACTTC.

The genes are TRBV4-2 and TRBJ2-1, with 7 bases that match TRBD1. The V segment lost 1 base and the J segment 8 bases; nucleotides outside the gene matches: 8. The CDR3 totals 15 residues. Per the germline V gene, CDR1 is LGHNA and CDR2 is YNFKEQ. CDR3 DNA sequence: TGTGCCAGCAGCCAAGCAGGGGACAGCCCCCATGAGCAGTTCTTC. Translation gives CASSQAGDSPHEQFF.

This clonotype was picked up many times. The chain couples TRBV2 to TRBJ2-5, with D unclear. CDR3 length: 11 residues. The germline V and J ends were trimmed by 2 bases and 4 bases, with 2 bases remaining between them. Germline assignment: CDR1 SNHLY and CDR2 FYNNEI. CDR3 DNA: TGTGCCAGCAGTGAACGAGAGACCCAGTACTTC. It translates to CASSERETQYF.

The chain carries TRBV5-1 and TRBJ2-2; D unresolved. The CDR3 extends over 13 amino acids. V was trimmed by 5 bases and J by 0 bases, leaving 5 bases between them. The V gene's germline CDR1 is SGHRS and CDR2 YFSETQ. This chain's CDR3 is CASRVPNTGELFF. The DNA of the CDR3 is TGCGCCAGCAGAGTTCCGAACACCGGGGAGCTGTTTTTT.

This clonotype showed up just a few times. CDR3 coding DNA: TGTGCCAGCAGCCAAGACGGGGCCTCCGCCGATACGCAGTATTTT. As protein: CASSQDGASADTQYF. The chain combines TRBV4-2 with TRBJ2-3; D is possibly TRBD1 or TRBD2 (5 bases each). Per the germline V gene, CDR1 is LGHNA and CDR2 is YNFKEQ. The CDR3 is 15 amino acids. V was pared by 0 bases and J by 6 bases, with 13 bases between.

The rearrangement links TRBV29-1 to TRBJ2-1, with D unclear. The germline V and J ends were trimmed by 5 bases and 0 bases, with 8 bases remaining between them. The CDR3 is made up of 13 amino acids. Germline loops: CDR1 SQVTM, CDR2 ANQGSEA. The chain's CDR3 is CSVWLSSYNEQFF. CDR3 DNA: TGCAGCGTTTGGCTGAGCTCCTACAATGAGCAGTTCTTC.

This clonotype was counted a few times. The chain has TRBV24-1 and TRBJ2-3; D is possibly TRBD1 (5 bases). Germline V gene sequence: CDR1 KGHDR, CDR2 SFDVKD. CDR3 length equals 11 residues. With 7 bases removed from V and 5 bases from J, the gap between germline ends came to 6 bases. The CDR3 DNA is TGTGCCACCAGAAGGGGAGATACGCAGTATTTT. Its protein product is CATRRGDTQYF.

This clonotype was detected only a few times. The chain employs TRBV7-2 and TRBJ2-7; D gene ambiguous. This CDR3 is 13 amino acids long. The germline gives CDR1 SGHTA, CDR2 FQGNSA. V was trimmed by 2 bases and J by 3 bases, leaving 8 bases between them. The CDR3 here is CASSLKSDYEQYF. As DNA, the CDR3 is TGTGCCAGCAGCTTAAAGTCGGACTACGAGCAGTACTTC.

The gene calls are TRBV5-5 and TRBJ2-1; D may match TRBD1 or TRBD2 (5 bases each). The CDR3 totals 18 residues. Per germline, CDR1 SGHKS and CDR2 YYEKEE (reference sequence). Trimming removed 1 base from V and 6 bases from J, with 23 bases in between. CDR3 bases: TGTGCCAGCAGCTTGCGCTGGCCGGGACCGCAGGGTCCCAATGAGCAGTTCTTC. As protein: CASSLRWPGPQGPNEQFF.

This clonotype was detected many times. The V gene is TRBV29-1, the J gene TRBJ1-1; D is unresolved. The CDR3 is 8 residues long. Germline-derived CDR1 and CDR2 are SQVTM and ANQGSEA. V lost 6 bases to trimming and J lost 9 bases, with 5 bases between them. The CDR3 spells CSVPQAFF. CDR3 DNA sequence: TGCAGCGTCCCGCAAGCTTTCTTT.

This clonotype came up a few times. The gene calls are TRBV4-3 and TRBJ2-7, with D perhaps matching TRBD2 (5 bases). Trimming cost V 3 bases and J 6 bases, with 9 bases left between them. This CDR3 has 12 residues. From germline, CDR1 is LGHNA and CDR2 YSLEER. The CDR3 loop is CASSQDSGEQYF. Here the CDR3 DNA reads TGCGCCAGCAGCCAGGACTCTGGCGAGCAGTACTTC.

The rearrangement uses TRBV29-1 and TRBJ2-5, with unresolved D. The germline V gene has CDR1 SQVTM and CDR2 ANQGSEA. The V end lost 5 bases, the J end lost 2 bases, and 15 bases lay between the germline ends. This CDR3 contains 14 residues. CDR3 loop: CSVKGLAIQETQYF. For the CDR3, the DNA is TGCAGCGTTAAGGGCCTTGCCATACAAGAGACCCAGTACTTC.

In the case of this clonotype: Germline and junction disagree at one end, which may indicate a read error. The chain links TRBV20-1 to TRBJ2-7, with 8 bases that match TRBD2. In germline, CDR1 is DFQATT, CDR2 SNEGSKA (reference sequence). There are 16 residues in the CDR3. In DNA form, the CDR3 reads TGCTGTGCTAGAGATCCCTCCGGGACTAGAGTTTACGAGCAGTACTTC. As protein: CCARDPSGTRVYEQYF.